These T cell receptor beta chains were read from a single sample in a study of blood T cell repertoires in COVID-19. Profiled with immunoSEQ multiplex PCR; TCRdb holds only in-frame clones, not every one. The sample lists 60,000 to 65,000 clones, roughly 80% occurring once. The material sequenced was peripheral blood. The receptors were gathered from a man aged 60 to 75 with acute or convalescent COVID-19. Both conserved end residues are part of each CDR3. The D gene is left open where the match is weak. Not every row has a clone size; where given, it reads once, few, many or a size class.

TRBJ1-1,TRBV6-5,.,.,CASSLPTGYGTEAFF,TGTGCCAGCAGTCTCCCCACAGGGTATGGCACTGAAGCTTTCTTT
TRBJ1-5,TRBV19,.,.,CASSARAGSSREQPQHF,TGTGCCAGTAGTGCCCGTGCCGGGTCAAGTAGGGAGCAGCCCCAGCATTTT
TRBJ1-5,TRBV2,.,.,CASSEWGGSNQPQHF,TGTGCCAGCAGTGAATGGGGGGGTAGCAATCAGCCCCAGCATTTT
TRBJ1-4,TRBV7-9,.,.,CASSYPGVGEKLFF,TGTGCCAGCAGCTACCCAGGGGTTGGGGAAAAACTGTTTTTT
TRBJ2-7,TRBV19,TRBD2,.,CASSGREGLYEQYF,TGTGCCAGTAGCGGGCGGGAGGGCCTCTACGAGCAGTACTTC
TRBJ1-4,TRBV19,TRBD1,once,CASGDRGDNEKLFF,TGTGCCAGTGGGGACAGGGGAGATAATGAAAAACTGTTTTTT
TRBJ2-2,TRBV5-6,TRBD1,.,CASRQGASNTGELFF,TGTGCCAGCAGGCAGGGGGCCTCGAACACCGGGGAGCTGTTTTTT
TRBJ2-2,TRBV3-1/TRBV3-2,.,.,CASSLVSGELFF,TGTGCCAGCAGCCTAGTTTCCGGGGAGCTGTTTTTT
TRBJ1-2,TRBV6-1,.,.,CASSEAAYGYTF,TGTGCCAGCAGTGAAGCAGCCTATGGCTACACCTTC
TRBJ2-3,TRBV7-2,.,.,CASSLGWALQGLEDTQYF,TGTGCCAGCAGCTTAGGTTGGGCACTACAGGGATTAGAAGATACGCAGTATTTT
TRBJ2-4,TRBV19,TRBD2,.,CASGLAGEAKNIQYF,TGTGCCAGTGGTCTAGCGGGAGAAGCCAAAAACATTCAGTACTTC
TRBJ1-1,TRBV7-3,.,.,CASSLGGRSEAFF,TGTGCCAGCAGCTTAGGGGGCCGGAGTGAAGCTTTCTTT
TRBJ2-5,TRBV14,TRBD2,.,CASSQGSGSGETQYF,TGTGCCAGCAGCCAAGGTAGCGGGAGCGGAGAGACCCAGTACTTC
TRBJ2-1,TRBV10-2,TRBD1,.,CATGQGYNEQFF,TGCGCCACAGGACAGGGATACAATGAGCAGTTCTTC
TRBJ1-4,TRBV6-5,TRBD1,.,CASSRTGVLKLFF,TGTGCCAGCAGTCGGACAGGGGTTCTGAAACTGTTTTTT
TRBJ1-2,TRBV25-1,TRBD1,once,CASSPWTGGGYGYTF,TGTGCCAGCAGTCCATGGACAGGGGGCGGTTATGGCTACACCTTC
TRBJ2-6,TRBV19,TRBD1,.,CASHRDRGPAGANVLTF,TGTGCCAGCCATCGGGACAGGGGGCCAGCTGGGGCCAACGTCCTGACTTTC
TRBJ1-1,TRBV4-2,TRBD1,.,CASSQGVGQGGVEAFF,TGTGCCAGCAGTCAAGGGGTTGGACAGGGCGGGGTTGAAGCTTTCTTT
TRBJ1-5,TRBV19,.,.,CASSIEVTRRDQPQHF,TGTGCCAGTAGTATAGAGGTCACTCGGCGGGATCAGCCCCAGCATTTT
TRBJ2-7,TRBV11-2,TRBD1,.,CASSLAGDSSYEQYF,TGTGCCAGCAGCTTAGCTGGGGACAGCTCCTACGAGCAGTACTTC
TRBJ1-5,TRBV10-3,.,.,CAIRGEGGSSNQPQHF,TGTGCCATCAGGGGGGAAGGGGGAAGTAGCAATCAGCCCCAGCATTTT
TRBJ2-6,TRBV18,.,.,CASSPGSGANVLTF,TGTGCCAGCTCACCCGGGTCTGGGGCCAACGTCCTGACTTTC
TRBJ2-1,TRBV28,.,.,CASSPNQEGYNEQFF,TGTGCCAGCAGTCCAAATCAAGAGGGATACAATGAGCAGTTCTTC
TRBJ1-1,TRBV6-6,.,.,CASSYSEMNTEAFF,TGTGCCAGCAGTTACAGCGAAATGAACACTGAAGCTTTCTTT
TRBJ2-7,TRBV5-1,.,.,CASHAGPSYEQYF,TGCGCCAGCCACGCAGGGCCCTCCTACGAGCAGTACTTC
TRBJ1-1,TRBV19,TRBD1,.,CASSHRGTEAFF,TGTGCCAGTAGTCACAGGGGCACTGAAGCTTTCTTT
TRBJ2-5,TRBV18,TRBD1,.,CASSPPSVQGGKGFQETQYF,TGTGCCAGCTCACCACCCAGCGTCCAAGGGGGCAAGGGGTTCCAAGAGACCCAGTACTTC
TRBJ2-1,TRBV21-1,.,.,CASSKFPGTSGKSSYNEQFF,TGTGCCAGCAGCAAATTTCCCGGGACTAGCGGGAAGAGCTCCTACAATGAGCAGTTCTTC
TRBJ2-1,TRBV6-6,.,.,CPAGTEQYNEQFF,TGTCCCGCGGGGACGGAACAGTACAATGAGCAGTTCTTC
TRBJ1-1,TRBV4-2,TRBD1,.,CASSQDGQGGTEAFF,TGTGCCAGCAGCCAAGACGGACAGGGCGGGACTGAAGCTTTCTTT
TRBJ2-2,TRBV30,TRBD2,once,CAWAGTSGVTGELFF,TGTGCCTGGGCGGGGACTAGCGGGGTCACCGGGGAGCTGTTTTTT
TRBJ1-5,TRBV19,.,.,CASSPTQDQPQHF,TGTGCCAGTAGCCCAACACAGGATCAGCCCCAGCATTTT
TRBJ1-6,TRBV9,TRBD1,few,CASSVEGQGESPLHF,TGTGCCAGCAGCGTAGAGGGACAGGGAGAGTCACCCCTCCACTTT
TRBJ2-7,TRBV5-1,.,.,CASSRDEQYF,TGCGCCAGCAGTCGGGACGAGCAGTACTTC
TRBJ2-3,TRBV11-3,.,.,CASSQGSSENTQYF,TGTGCCAGCAGCCAGGGGTCCTCAGAGAATACGCAGTATTTT
TRBJ2-2,TRBV6-2/TRBV6-3,TRBD2,.,CASSPRGGVNSGELFF,TGTGCCAGCAGCCCTCGGGGAGGGGTAAATTCCGGGGAGCTGTTTTTT
TRBJ2-3,TRBV6-6,.,.,CASSYSPVNTQYF,TGTGCCAGCAGTTACTCCCCGGTAAATACGCAGTATTTT
TRBJ1-6,TRBV25-1,.,few,CASSEYRDNSPLHF,TGTGCCAGCAGTGAATATCGGGATAATTCACCCCTCCACTTT
TRBJ2-6,TRBV28,TRBD2,.,CASSSPGGGSSTSGANVLTF,TGTGCCAGCAGTTCCCCGGGAGGGGGTTCATCAACCTCTGGGGCCAACGTCCTGACTTTC
TRBJ2-5,TRBV28,TRBD2,.,CASRKGRLAGQETQYF,TGTGCCAGCAGAAAGGGGAGACTAGCGGGACAAGAGACCCAGTACTTC